One TCR beta chain is described in this entry. In its sample, this clonotype was seen many times. Its antigen has not been determined. No qualities accompany the bases; no much larger clone lies one base away. The data belong to a study of T cells in Graves' hyperthyroidism and ophthalmopathy (dated by TCRdb to the late 2010s). In the study overall: Peripheral blood samples were taken at the time of initial diagnosis, prior to any treatment. To identify distinguishing TCR V-J signatures, a discovery cohort of around 100 patients was used, comprising 40 to 45 with Graves' ophthalmopathy and about 59 with stable Graves' hyperthyroidism. Whether ophthalmopathy could be predicted prospectively was tested in an independent validation cohort made up of about 20 hyperthyroidism patients plus 17 patients who later progressed to ophthalmopathy. The 90 or so discovery patients were randomly split 7:3 into training and test sets. Thyroid tissue and blood T-cell repertoires from about six Graves' hyperthyroidism patients were also compared in the study. After blood sampling, hyperthyroidism patients were treated with methimazole at a starting dose of 30 mg daily, and ophthalmopathy patients were treated with high-dose intravenous methylprednisolone. According to the paper, TCR Vbeta CDR3 sequencing was carried out on around 140 peripheral blood samples, which came from 40 to 45 ophthalmopathy, approximately 78 hyperthyroidism and about 17 progressor patients.

The TCR beta CDR3 regions were amplified from RNA transcripts. The TCR CDR3 was subjected to a first round of RT-PCR using the HTBI primer set and the Qiagen OneStep RT-PCR kit. Libraries were constructed in a second round of multiplex PCR, after which size selection and purification were carried out. Paired-end sequencing of the libraries was performed with 100 bp reads on an Illumina HiSeq2000. The authors processed their data as follows. SOAPnuke was used to process the raw data, removing reads that contained adapters or uncalled bases, had a mean Phred below 15, or lacked an exact match to the constant primer or identifier. High-quality paired reads were merged with COPE v1.2.5, and unique nucleotide sequences were defined as clonotypes. Clonotypes were aligned to IMGT TRBV, TRBD and TRBJ reference segments using MiTCR v1.1. The analysis included only V-J combinations with a frequency above 0.0001, which together covered 99.2% of the repertoires. A TCS score was defined as the ratio of F50 (clonal expansion) to E x V (chaos), with BLOSUM62-based TCRdist applied between CDR3 peptides within each V-J. Welch's t-statistics and random forest reduced around 520 V-J features to 10 to 15, which were used in a naive Bayes classifier (R e1071). The raw public reads went through TCRdb reprocessing: fastp at Q25, MiXCR clone calling, in-frame beta chains kept. CDR3 protein duplicates are merged, each entry listing the most common genes and DNA. TCRdb, not the original authors, processed these V and J calls. The sample table lists some 360,000 distinct CDR3 sequences, 15% to 20% of them with a count of one. The ten largest clones capture 15% to 17% of the sample.

The germline V end is reduced by 8 bases and the J end by 3 bases; junction bases left unmatched: 9. The germline V gene (reference sequence) provides CDR1 LNHNV and CDR2 YYDKDF. The CDR3 spans 14 residues, from the cysteine through the phenylalanine. Kept here is only the CDR3 DNA, which spans 42 bases and is read in frame from base 1. Results and caveats for the whole study, not just this receptor: Most expanded thyroid clonotypes (frequency above 0.001) were also found in blood, which suggests that blood repertoires may mirror thyroid immune responses. A model built on a 13 V-J signature distinguished ophthalmopathy from stable hyperthyroidism, reaching approximately 89% sensitivity and about 81% specificity in cross-validation and 80%/75% in testing. Sample size was not statistically predetermined, and investigators were not blinded to group allocation. In validation, the model predicted progression to ophthalmopathy with approximately 69% sensitivity and over 72% specificity, a median of 6.5 months before onset.

Ophthalmopathy patients had moderately to severely active disease, with a Clinical Activity Score of 3 or more, a NOSPECS grade of 4 or more, and a disease duration of less than 3 months. Patients with uncontrolled infections, other autoimmune diseases, pregnancy or lactation were excluded. Diagnoses were based on clinical symptoms, serum thyroxine and TRAb, thyroid ultrasound and orbital computed tomography. PBMCs were isolated from about 9.2 ml of fresh peripheral blood by Ficoll-Paque density gradient centrifugation. Total RNA was extracted with Trizol reagent, and quality was checked on an Agilent 2100 Bioanalyzer.

This TCR was recovered from a woman in her thirties or forties with Graves' ophthalmopathy. The V gene is TRBV15 and the J gene is TRBJ2-7, with 8 junctional bases fitting TRBD2. The sample comprised blood. The CDR3 protein sequence reads: CATSSGRLIYEQYF. The DNA is as follows: TGTGCCACCTCTAGCGGGCGATTAATCTACGAGCAGTACTTC.